Below, 19 T cell receptor beta chains from the same sample are listed, as sequenced in a study of OX40 agonist ivuxolimab in advanced cancers. Clones were sequenced by immunoSEQ multiplex PCR, and TCRdb holds only the in-frame ones, with some missing. The sample lists tens of thousands of clones, around nine tenths occurring once. The source material was CD4+ or CD8+ T cells sorted from blood, sampled in a trial of the OX40 agonist ivuxolimab. Source of these receptors: an adult with an advanced solid tumor such as melanoma, head and neck, liver or kidney cancer.

This clone came up many times. V usage is TRBV19 and J usage is TRBJ1-1, with 9 bases fitting TRBD1. The CDR3 is made up of 18 amino acids. V shed 2 bases and J 5 bases; nucleotides not matched to a gene: 15. The V gene's germline CDR1 is LNHDA and CDR2 SQIVND (reference sequence). The CDR3 region is CASSIFPGQGRGKTEAFF. The CDR3 DNA reads as TGTGCCAGTAGTATATTTCCGGGACAGGGCAGGGGAAAAACTGAAGCTTTCTTT.

The rearrangement uses TRBV18 and TRBJ1-1, with D unresolved. Trimming left V 1 base short and J 2 bases short, with 14 bases between. CDR3 size: 16 residues. CDR1 is KGHSH and CDR2 is LQKENI in the germline V gene. The DNA of the CDR3 is TGTGCCAGCTCACCACAAGGAAGGATGCTTAACACTGAAGCTTTCTTT. Protein sequence: CASSPQGRMLNTEAFF. The full variable domain, rest sourced from reference TRBV18 and TRBJ1-1, is NAGVMQNPRHLVRRRGQEARLRCSPMKGHSHVYWYRQLPEEGLKFMVYLQKENIIDESGMPKERFSAEFPKEGPSILRIQQVVRGDSAAYFCASSPQGRMLNTEAFFGQGTRLTVV.

This chain joins TRBV6-1 and TRBJ1-5, with D possibly matching TRBD1 (5 bases). The V gene lost 8 bases and the J gene lost 5 bases, with 16 bases spanning the gap. This CDR3 has 14 residues. Germline CDR1 MNHNS, CDR2 SASEGT. The CDR3 sequence is CASSGQGGYQPQHF. The DNA of the CDR3 is TGTGCCAGCTCGGGGCAGGGTGGGTATCAGCCCCAGCATTTT.

As DNA, the CDR3 is TGTGCCAGCAGCTTAGATTCAACCGCTTGGGGGGGGTCAGATACGCAGTATTTT. Translating it yields CASSLDSTAWGGSDTQYF. The chain is built from TRBV11-3 and TRBJ2-3; 7 nucleotides match TRBD2. CDR1 SGHNT and CDR2 YENEEA come from the germline V gene. CDR3 length: 18 amino acids. Trimming cost V 0 bases and J 4 bases; bases outside gene matches: 13.

Notes on this clone: Additional DNA sequences in this sample encode the identical CDR3. The chain has TRBV5-1 and TRBJ2-2; the D gene could be TRBD1 or TRBD2 (6 bases each). Trimming took off 2 bases at V and 2 bases at J, with 10 bases between the two ends. The CDR3 covers 15 residues. The germline gives CDR1 SGHRS, CDR2 YFSETQ. Here the CDR3 reads CASSFGGPNTGELFF. The CDR3, as DNA: TGCGCCAGCAGCTTCGGGGGCCCCAACACCGGGGAGCTGTTTTTT.

The rearrangement joins TRBV5-1 to TRBJ2-7; 9 nucleotides match TRBD1. The CDR3 has 15 amino acids. V trimming: 0 bases; J trimming: 6 bases; junction bases outside the gene matches: 7. Germline values: CDR1 SGHRS, CDR2 YFSETQ. This CDR3 is CASSLGQGGRGEQYF. In DNA, the CDR3 is TGCGCCAGCAGCTTGGGACAGGGGGGTCGGGGCGAGCAGTACTTC.

J is TRBJ1-4 and V is TRBV18; no reliable D call. This CDR3 is 16 amino acids long. Trimming removed 0 bases from V and 4 bases from J, with 12 bases in between. Germline CDR1 is KGHSH and CDR2 is LQKENI. The chain's CDR3 is CASSPPAVGLNEKLFF. CDR3 DNA sequence: TGTGCCAGCTCACCACCGGCCGTAGGGCTTAATGAAAAACTGTTTTTT. The full variable domain, with the rest looked up from reference TRBV18 and TRBJ1-4, is NAGVMQNPRHLVRRRGQEARLRCSPMKGHSHVYWYRQLPEEGLKFMVYLQKENIIDESGMPKERFSAEFPKEGPSILRIQQVVRGDSAAYFCASSPPAVGLNEKLFFGSGTQLSVL.

The chain recombines TRBV25-1 with TRBJ1-4; D is uncertain. CDR3 length: 12 residues. Germline loops: CDR1 MGHDK, CDR2 SYGVNS. V was clipped by 7 bases and J by 5 bases, with 8 bases between them. The CDR3 region is CASTHKNEKLFF. Written as DNA, the CDR3 is TGTGCCAGCACGCACAAGAATGAAAAACTGTTTTTT.

The chain recombines TRBV19 with TRBJ2-2, with D perhaps matching TRBD2 (6 bases). V dropped 2 bases and J dropped 6 bases, with 13 bases sitting between them. CDR3 length: 15 amino acids. Germline lookup yields CDR1 LNHDA and CDR2 SQIVND (reference sequence). The CDR3 nucleotides read TGTGCCAGTAGTATAAGTGCGGGGAGAGCCGGGGAGCTGTTTTTT. This sequence encodes CASSISAGRAGELFF. The variable domain in full, completed from reference TRBV19 and TRBJ2-2, reads DGGITQSPKYLFRKEGQNVTLSCEQNLNHDAMYWYRQDPGQGLRLIYYSQIVNDFQKGDIAEGYSVSREKKESFPLTVTSAQKNPTAFYLCASSISAGRAGELFFGEGSRLTVL.

The gene calls are TRBV5-5 and TRBJ1-4, with 8 bases identical to TRBD1. Germline V gives CDR1 SGHKS, CDR2 YYEKEE (reference sequence). The CDR3 consists of 17 residues. V lost 0 bases to trimming and J lost 8 bases; unmatched junction nucleotides: 12. The CDR3 spells CASSLGQGQEVWEKLFF. The CDR3 DNA follows: TGTGCCAGCAGCTTGGGACAGGGGCAGGAGGTGTGGGAAAAACTGTTTTTT.

This clone was detected only once. The chain links TRBV19 to TRBJ1-3, with D possibly being TRBD1 (5 bases). V was shortened by 5 bases and J by 4 bases, with 15 bases between the two germline ends. This CDR3 is 15 amino acids long. Germline V gene sequence: CDR1 LNHDA, CDR2 SQIVND (reference sequence). In nucleotides, the CDR3 is TGTGCCAGTAGTTCGAGGGGTAATGGGGGAAACACCATATATTTT. It translates to CASSSRGNGGNTIYF. The full variable domain, in which reference TRBV19 and TRBJ1-3 provide the parts outside the CDR3, is DGGITQSPKYLFRKEGQNVTLSCEQNLNHDAMYWYRQDPGQGLRLIYYSQIVNDFQKGDIAEGYSVSREKKESFPLTVTSAQKNPTAFYLCASSSRGNGGNTIYFGEGSWLTVV.

The chain carries TRBV11-2 and TRBJ1-1, with TRBD1 matching 7 bases. CDR1 is SGHAT and CDR2 is FQNNGV in the germline V gene. The V gene end was trimmed by 5 bases and the J gene end by 8 bases; junction bases not matched to a gene: 11. This CDR3 is 14 amino acids long. CDR3 sequence reads: CASSNRRTGREAFF. The CDR3 DNA reads as TGTGCCAGCAGCAATAGACGGACAGGCCGAGAAGCTTTCTTT. Together with reference TRBV11-2 and TRBJ1-1, the CDR3 gives the full variable domain: EAGVAQSPRYKIIEKRQSVAFWCNPISGHATLYWYQQILGQGPKLLIQFQNNGVVDDSQLPKDRFSAERLKGVDSTLKIQPAKLEDSAVYLCASSNRRTGREAFFGQGTRLTVV.

The rearrangement uses TRBV6-6 and TRBJ2-3, with D unresolved. Germline V CDR1 and CDR2: MNHNY, SVGAGI (reference sequence). This CDR3 comprises 12 residues. V shed 6 bases and J shed 6 bases, with 10 bases lying between them. CDR3 sequence: CASRDGGDTQYF. Written as DNA, the CDR3 is TGTGCCAGCAGGGACGGCGGTGATACGCAGTATTTT.

CDR3 in amino acids: CASSESTAYNEQFF. Here the CDR3 DNA reads TGTGCCAGCAGTGAATCGACTGCATACAATGAGCAGTTCTTC. The chain is built from TRBV6-1 and TRBJ2-1; D not certain. The CDR3 has 14 amino acids. The germline V gene encodes CDR1 MNHNS and CDR2 SASEGT. V shed 2 bases and J shed 4 bases, with 9 bases lying between them.

Only a few counts were recorded for this clone. The gene calls are TRBV4-3 and TRBJ2-3; D perhaps matches TRBD2 (7 bases). The germline V gene encodes CDR1 LGHNA and CDR2 YSLEER. Trimming took 0 bases from V and 4 from J, leaving 20 bases between them. The CDR3 loop spans 18 amino acids. CDR3: CASSQDAGGGAIADTQYF. CDR3 sequence (DNA): TGCGCCAGCAGCCAAGATGCGGGCGGGGGCGCGATTGCAGATACGCAGTATTTT.

This chain links TRBV5-1 with TRBJ1-1, with unresolved D. Germline assignment: CDR1 SGHRS and CDR2 YFSETQ. V was trimmed by 0 bases and J by 5 bases, leaving 11 bases between them. The CDR3 is 14 residues long. The CDR3 here is CASSLASPPTEAFF. DNA for the CDR3: TGCGCCAGCAGCTTGGCTTCACCCCCAACTGAAGCTTTCTTT.

The genes are TRBV9 and TRBJ2-3; TRBD2 agrees at 14 bases. Germline V gives CDR1 SGDLS, CDR2 YYNGEE. The CDR3 runs to 18 residues. The V gene end was trimmed by 4 bases and the J gene end by 4 bases; junction bases not matched to a gene: 11. CDR3 residues: CASSPNPGLAGVSDTQYF. The CDR3 DNA sequence: TGTGCCAGCAGCCCGAACCCGGGACTAGCGGGGGTTTCAGATACGCAGTATTTT. The whole variable domain, remainder taken from reference TRBV9 and TRBJ2-3, is DSGVTQTPKHLITATGQRVTLRCSPRSGDLSVYWYQQSLDQGLQFLIQYYNGEERAKGNILERFSAQQFPDLHSELNLSSLELGDSALYFCASSPNPGLAGVSDTQYFGPGTRLTVL.

The table lists this clone with a count of one. The chain employs TRBV4-2 and TRBJ1-5; TRBD1 might be the D (5 bases). This CDR3 is built from 15 residues. CDR1 and CDR2 (germline): LGHNA, YNFKEQ. Trimming took 1 base from V and 1 from J, leaving 8 bases between them. CDR3 region: CASSQGGGSNQPQHF. As DNA, the CDR3 is TGTGCCAGCAGCCAAGGGGGCGGGAGCAATCAGCCCCAGCATTTT.

This clone was counted once. The V and J genes are TRBV19 and TRBJ2-7, with 7 bases that match TRBD1. This CDR3 comprises 15 residues. CDR1 LNHDA and CDR2 SQIVND come from the germline V gene (reference sequence). The V and J ends lost 1 base and 2 bases, in that order; junction bases with no gene match: 5. CDR3 residues: CASSIGSGQTYEQYF. The CDR3, as DNA: TGTGCCAGTAGTATAGGTTCGGGACAGACCTACGAGCAGTACTTC.